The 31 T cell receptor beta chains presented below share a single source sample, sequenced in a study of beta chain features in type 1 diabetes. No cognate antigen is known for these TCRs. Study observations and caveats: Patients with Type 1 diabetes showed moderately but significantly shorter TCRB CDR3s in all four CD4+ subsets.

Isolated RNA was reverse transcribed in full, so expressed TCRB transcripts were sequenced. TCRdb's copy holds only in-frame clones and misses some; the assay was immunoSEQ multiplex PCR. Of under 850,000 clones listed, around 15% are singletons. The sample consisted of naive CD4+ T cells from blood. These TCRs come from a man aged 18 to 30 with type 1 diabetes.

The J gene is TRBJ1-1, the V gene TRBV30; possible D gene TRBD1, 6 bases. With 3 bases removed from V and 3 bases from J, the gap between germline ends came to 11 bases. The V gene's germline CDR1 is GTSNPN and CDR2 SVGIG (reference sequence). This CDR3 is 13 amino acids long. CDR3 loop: CAWSWRGDTEAFF. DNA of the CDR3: TGTGCCTGGAGCTGGAGGGGGGACACTGAAGCTTTCTTT.

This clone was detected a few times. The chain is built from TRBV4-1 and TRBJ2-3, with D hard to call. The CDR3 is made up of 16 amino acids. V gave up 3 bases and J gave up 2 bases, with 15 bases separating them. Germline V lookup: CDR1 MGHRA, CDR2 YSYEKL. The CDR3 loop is CASSQLHLPLTDTQYF. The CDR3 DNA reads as TGCGCCAGCAGCCAGCTGCACCTTCCCCTCACAGATACGCAGTATTTT.

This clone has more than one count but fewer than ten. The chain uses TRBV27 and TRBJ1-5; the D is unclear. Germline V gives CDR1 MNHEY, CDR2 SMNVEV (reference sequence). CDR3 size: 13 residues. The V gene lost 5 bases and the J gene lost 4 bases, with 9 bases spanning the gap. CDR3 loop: CASSAKRNQPQHF. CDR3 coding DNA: TGTGCCAGCAGTGCCAAGCGTAATCAGCCCCAGCATTTT.

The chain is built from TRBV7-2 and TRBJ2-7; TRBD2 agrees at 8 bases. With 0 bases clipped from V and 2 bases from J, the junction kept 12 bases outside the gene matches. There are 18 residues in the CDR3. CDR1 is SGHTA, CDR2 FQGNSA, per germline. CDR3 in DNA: TGTGCCAGCAGCTTAGCAGAGTACGGCGGGGGGTCTGCCTACGAGCAGTACTTC. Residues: CASSLAEYGGGSAYEQYF.

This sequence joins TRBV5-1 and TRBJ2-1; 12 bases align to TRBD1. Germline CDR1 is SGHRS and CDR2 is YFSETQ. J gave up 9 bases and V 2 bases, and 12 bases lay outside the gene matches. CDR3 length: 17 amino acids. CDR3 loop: CASSFGTGGPSLSEQFF. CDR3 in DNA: TGCGCCAGCAGCTTTGGGACAGGGGGCCCATCCCTGAGTGAGCAGTTCTTC.

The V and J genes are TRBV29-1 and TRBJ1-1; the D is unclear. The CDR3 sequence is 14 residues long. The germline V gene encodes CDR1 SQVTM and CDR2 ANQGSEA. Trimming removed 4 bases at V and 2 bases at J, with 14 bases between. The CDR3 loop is CSVGQVSSNTEAFF. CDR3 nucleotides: TGCAGCGTTGGTCAGGTTAGCAGCAACACTGAAGCTTTCTTT.

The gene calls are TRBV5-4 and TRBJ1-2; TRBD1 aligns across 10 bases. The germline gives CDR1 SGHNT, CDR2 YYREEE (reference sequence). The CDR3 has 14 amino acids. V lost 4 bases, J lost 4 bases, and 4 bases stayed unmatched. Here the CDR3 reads CASSPGQGGYGYTF. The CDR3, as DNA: TGTGCCAGCAGCCCAGGACAGGGGGGCTATGGCTACACCTTC. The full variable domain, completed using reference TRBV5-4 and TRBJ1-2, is ETGVTQSPTHLIKTRGQQVTLRCSSQSGHNTVSWYQQALGQGPQFIFQYYREEENGRGNFPPRFSGLQFPNYSSELNVNALELDDSALYLCASSPGQGGYGYTFGSGTRLTVV.

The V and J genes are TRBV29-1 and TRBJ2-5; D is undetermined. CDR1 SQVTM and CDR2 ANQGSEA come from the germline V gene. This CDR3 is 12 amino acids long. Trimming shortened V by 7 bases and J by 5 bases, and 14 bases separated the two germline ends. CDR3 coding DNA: TGCAGCGCCGTATGGGCCGGGGAGACCCAGTACTTC. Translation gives CSAVWAGETQYF.

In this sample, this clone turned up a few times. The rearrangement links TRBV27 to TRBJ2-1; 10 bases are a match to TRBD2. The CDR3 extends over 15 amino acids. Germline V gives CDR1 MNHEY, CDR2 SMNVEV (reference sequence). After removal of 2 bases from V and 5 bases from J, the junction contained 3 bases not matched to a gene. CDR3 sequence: CASSLSGGVNNEQFF. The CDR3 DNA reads TGTGCCAGCAGTTTAAGCGGGGGGGTGAACAATGAGCAGTTCTTC.

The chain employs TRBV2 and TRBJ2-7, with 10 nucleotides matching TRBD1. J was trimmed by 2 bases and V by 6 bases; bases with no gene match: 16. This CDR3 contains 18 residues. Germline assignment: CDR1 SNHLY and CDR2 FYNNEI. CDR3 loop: CASSETRPGTGDPYEQYF. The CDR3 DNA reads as TGTGCCAGCAGCGAAACCCGACCCGGGACAGGGGATCCCTACGAGCAGTACTTC.

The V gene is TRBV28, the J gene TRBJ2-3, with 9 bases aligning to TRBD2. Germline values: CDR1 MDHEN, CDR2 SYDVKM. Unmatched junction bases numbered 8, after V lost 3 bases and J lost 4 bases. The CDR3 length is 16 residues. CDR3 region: CASSFPRGGRPDTQYF. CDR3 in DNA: TGTGCCAGCAGTTTCCCGCGGGGGGGCCGCCCAGATACGCAGTATTTT.

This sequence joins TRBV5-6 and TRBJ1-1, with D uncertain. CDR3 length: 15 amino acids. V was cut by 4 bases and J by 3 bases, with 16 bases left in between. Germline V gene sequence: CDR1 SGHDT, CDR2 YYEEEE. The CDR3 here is CASSDPRVGDTEAFF. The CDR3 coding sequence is TGTGCCAGCAGCGACCCCCGGGTCGGGGACACTGAAGCTTTCTTT.

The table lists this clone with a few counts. CDR3 in amino acids: CASSPGQGYTF. The CDR3 coding sequence is TGCGCCAGCAGCCCGGGACAGGGCTACACCTTC. The V call is TRBV5-1, the J call TRBJ1-2; 7 nucleotides match TRBD1. The ends lost 4 bases at V and 8 bases at J; junction bases unmatched: 2. The CDR3 is 11 amino acids. The germline gives CDR1 SGHRS, CDR2 YFSETQ. The whole variable domain, filled in from reference TRBV5-1 and TRBJ1-2, reads KAGVTQTPRYLIKTRGQQVTLSCSPISGHRSVSWYQQTPGQGLQFLFEYFSETQRNKGNFPGRFSGRQFSNSRSEMNVSTLELGDSALYLCASSPGQGYTFGSGTRLTVV.

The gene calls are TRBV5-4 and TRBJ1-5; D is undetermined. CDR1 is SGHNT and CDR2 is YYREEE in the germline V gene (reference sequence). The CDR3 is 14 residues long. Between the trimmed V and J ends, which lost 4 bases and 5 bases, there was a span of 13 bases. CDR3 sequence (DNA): TGTGCCAGCAGCCTTGCAGGCTCGGATCAGCCCCAGCATTTT. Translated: CASSLAGSDQPQHF.

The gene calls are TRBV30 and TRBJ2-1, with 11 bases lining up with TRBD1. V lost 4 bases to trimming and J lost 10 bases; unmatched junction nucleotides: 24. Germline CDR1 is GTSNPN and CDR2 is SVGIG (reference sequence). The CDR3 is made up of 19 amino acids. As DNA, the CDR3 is TGTGCCTGGAACTACCGGGACAGGGGGTCAAGGCTACGTCCTAGGGAGCAGTTCTTC. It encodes CAWNYRDRGSRLRPREQFF.

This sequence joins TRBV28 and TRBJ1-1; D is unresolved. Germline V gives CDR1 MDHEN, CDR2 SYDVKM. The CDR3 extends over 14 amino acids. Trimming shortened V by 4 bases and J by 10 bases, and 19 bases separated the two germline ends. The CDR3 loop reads CASSSDHSPLGAFF. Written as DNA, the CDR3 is TGTGCCAGCAGTTCAGACCACTCGCCTTTAGGAGCTTTCTTT.

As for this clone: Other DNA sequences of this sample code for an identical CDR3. The CDR3 DNA is TGTGCCAGCAGTTACTCTTCCGGTTACAATGAGCAGTTCTTC. It encodes CASSYSSGYNEQFF. This chain joins TRBV6-5 and TRBJ2-1; D not resolved. CDR3 length: 14 residues. V was pared by 0 bases and J by 4 bases, with 7 bases between. Germline lookup yields CDR1 MNHEY and CDR2 SVGAGI.

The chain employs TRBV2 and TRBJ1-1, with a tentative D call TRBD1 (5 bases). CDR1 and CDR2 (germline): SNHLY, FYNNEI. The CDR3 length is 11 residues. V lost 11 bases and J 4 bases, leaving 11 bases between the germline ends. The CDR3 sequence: CAAGWGTEAFF. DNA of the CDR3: TGTGCCGCAGGGTGGGGCACTGAAGCTTTCTTT.

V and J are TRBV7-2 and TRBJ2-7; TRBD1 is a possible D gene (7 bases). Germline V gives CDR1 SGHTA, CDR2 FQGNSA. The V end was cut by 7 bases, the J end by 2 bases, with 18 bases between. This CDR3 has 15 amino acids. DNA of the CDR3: TGTGCCAGCACCCTAGGGGCGGGACAGCCCTACGAGCAGTACTTC. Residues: CASTLGAGQPYEQYF.

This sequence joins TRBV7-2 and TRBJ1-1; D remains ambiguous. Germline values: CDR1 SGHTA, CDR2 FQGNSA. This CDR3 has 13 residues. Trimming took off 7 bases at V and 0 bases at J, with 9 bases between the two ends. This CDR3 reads CASKNRVNTEAFF. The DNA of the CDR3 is TGTGCCAGCAAGAACCGAGTGAACACTGAAGCTTTCTTT. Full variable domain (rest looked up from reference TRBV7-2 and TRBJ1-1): GAGVSQSPSNKVTEKGKDVELRCDPISGHTALYWYRQSLGQGLEFLIYFQGNSAPDKSGLPSDRFSAERTGGSVSTLTIQRTQQEDSAVYLCASKNRVNTEAFFGQGTRLTVV.

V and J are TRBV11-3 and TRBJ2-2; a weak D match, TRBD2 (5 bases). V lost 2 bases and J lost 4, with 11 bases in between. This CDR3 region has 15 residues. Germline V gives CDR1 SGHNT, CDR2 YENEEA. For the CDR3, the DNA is TGTGCCAGCAGCTTACGAGGGCCGGGCACCGGGGAGCTGTTTTTT. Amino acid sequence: CASSLRGPGTGELFF. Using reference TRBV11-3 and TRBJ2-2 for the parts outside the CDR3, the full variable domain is EAGVVQSPRYKIIEKKQPVAFWCNPISGHNTLYWYLQNLGQGPELLIRYENEEAVDDSQLPKDRFSAERLKGVDSTLKIQPAELGDSAVYLCASSLRGPGTGELFFGEGSRLTVL.

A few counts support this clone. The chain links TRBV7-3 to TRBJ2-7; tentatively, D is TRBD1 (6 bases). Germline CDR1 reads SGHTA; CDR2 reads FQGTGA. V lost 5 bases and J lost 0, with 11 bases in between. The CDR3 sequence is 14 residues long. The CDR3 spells CASSPTGSSYEQYF. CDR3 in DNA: TGTGCCAGCAGCCCTACAGGGAGCTCCTACGAGCAGTACTTC.

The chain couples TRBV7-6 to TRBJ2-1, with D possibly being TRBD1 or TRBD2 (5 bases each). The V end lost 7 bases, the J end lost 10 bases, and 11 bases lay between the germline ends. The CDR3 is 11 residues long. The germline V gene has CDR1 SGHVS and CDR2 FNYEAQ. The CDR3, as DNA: TGTGCCAGCAACTGGGGGTCCGAGCAGTTCTTC. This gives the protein CASNWGSEQFF.

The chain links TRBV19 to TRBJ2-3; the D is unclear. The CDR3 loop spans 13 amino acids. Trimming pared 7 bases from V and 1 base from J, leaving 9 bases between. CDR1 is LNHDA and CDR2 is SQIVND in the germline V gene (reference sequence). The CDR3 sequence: CASNFRGTDTQYF. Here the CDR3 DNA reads TGTGCCAGTAATTTCCGCGGCACAGATACGCAGTATTTT.

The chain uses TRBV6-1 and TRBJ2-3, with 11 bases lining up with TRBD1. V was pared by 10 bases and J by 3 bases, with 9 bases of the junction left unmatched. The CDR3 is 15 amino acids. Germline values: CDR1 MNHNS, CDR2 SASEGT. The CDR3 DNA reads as TGTGCCATACGGCGAGGACAGGGGGCAACAGATACGCAGTATTTT. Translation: CAIRRGQGATDTQYF.

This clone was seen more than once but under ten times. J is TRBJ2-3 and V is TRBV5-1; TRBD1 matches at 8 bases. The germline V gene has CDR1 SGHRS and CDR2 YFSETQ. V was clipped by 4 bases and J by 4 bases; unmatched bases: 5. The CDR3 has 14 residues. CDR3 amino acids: CASSGQGQADTQYF. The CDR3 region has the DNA TGCGCCAGCAGCGGACAGGGACAGGCAGATACGCAGTATTTT. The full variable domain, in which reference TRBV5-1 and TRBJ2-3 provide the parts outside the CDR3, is KAGVTQTPRYLIKTRGQQVTLSCSPISGHRSVSWYQQTPGQGLQFLFEYFSETQRNKGNFPGRFSGRQFSNSRSEMNVSTLELGDSALYLCASSGQGQADTQYFGPGTRLTVL.

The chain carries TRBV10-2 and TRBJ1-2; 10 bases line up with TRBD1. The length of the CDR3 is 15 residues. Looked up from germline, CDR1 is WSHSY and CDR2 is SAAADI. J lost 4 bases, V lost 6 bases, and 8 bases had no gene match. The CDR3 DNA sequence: TGCGCCAGCAGCCGGGACAGGGGTGCTGGCTATGGCTACACCTTC. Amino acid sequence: CASSRDRGAGYGYTF.

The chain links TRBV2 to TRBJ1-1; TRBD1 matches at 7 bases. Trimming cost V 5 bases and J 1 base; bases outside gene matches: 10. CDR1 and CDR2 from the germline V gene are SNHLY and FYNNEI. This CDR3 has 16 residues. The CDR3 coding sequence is TGTGCCAGCAGTTCGGGACAGCCCGCCAGGAACACTGAAGCTTTCTTT. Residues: CASSSGQPARNTEAFF.

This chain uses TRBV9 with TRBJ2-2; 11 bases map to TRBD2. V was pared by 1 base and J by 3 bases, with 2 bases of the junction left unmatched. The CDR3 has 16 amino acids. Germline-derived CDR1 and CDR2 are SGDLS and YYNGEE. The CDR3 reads CASSVRLAGHTGELFF. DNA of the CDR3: TGTGCCAGCAGCGTACGACTAGCGGGGCACACCGGGGAGCTGTTTTTT.

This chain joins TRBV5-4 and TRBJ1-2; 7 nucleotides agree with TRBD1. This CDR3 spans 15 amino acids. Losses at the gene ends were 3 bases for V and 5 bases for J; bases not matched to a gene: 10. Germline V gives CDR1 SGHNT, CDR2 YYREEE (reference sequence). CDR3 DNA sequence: TGTGCCAGCAGCTCCCCGGGACAGTGGCTATATGGCTACACCTTC. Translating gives CASSSPGQWLYGYTF.

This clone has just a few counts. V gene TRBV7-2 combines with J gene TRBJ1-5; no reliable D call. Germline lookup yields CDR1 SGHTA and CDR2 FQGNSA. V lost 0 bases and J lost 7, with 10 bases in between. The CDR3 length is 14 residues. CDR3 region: CASSLAAGNQPQHF. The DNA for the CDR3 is TGTGCCAGCAGCTTAGCGGCGGGAAACCAGCCCCAGCATTTT.